A selection of T cell receptor beta chains follows, all from one sample in a study of T cell responses to AZD1222 COVID-19 vaccine. This table comes from immunoSEQ multiplex PCR, and its TCRdb copy is limited to in-frame clones, with some not included. The profile shows 65,000 to 80,000 clones, roughly 94% of them singletons. This material consisted of peripheral blood, taken on day 0 of MenACWY control vaccination. Receptors were obtained from an adult in good health. CDR3s include the opening cysteine and the closing phenylalanine or tryptophan. Each record gives: clone size, J gene, D gene, V gene, CDR3 DNA, CDR3 protein. D genes are given only for firm matches. Rows give clone size only sometimes, using once, few, many, or a class for an expanded clone.

. | TRBJ2-1 | TRBD1 | TRBV28 | TGTGCCAGCAGACCGGACAGGGTAACCTACAATGAGCAGTTCTTC | CASRPDRVTYNEQFF
. | TRBJ2-3 | . | TRBV27 | TGTGCCAGCAGCGACCGGGCGAAAGATACGCAGTATTTT | CASSDRAKDTQYF
. | TRBJ1-2 | TRBD1 | TRBV10-3 | TGTGCCACGGGACAGGGAGACTATGGCTACACCTTC | CATGQGDYGYTF
. | TRBJ2-2 | . | TRBV30 | TGTGCCTGGAGTGTAGCCAGGGCCTCAACATACACCGGGGAGCTGTTTTTT | CAWSVARASTYTGELFF
. | TRBJ2-1 | . | TRBV6-5 | TGTGCCAGCAGGTTTCTCAACCCCTCCTACAATGAGCAGTTCTTC | CASRFLNPSYNEQFF
. | TRBJ2-1 | TRBD2 | TRBV6-5 | TGTGCCAGCAGGTTAGCGGGTATCTCCTACAATGAGCAGTTCTTC | CASRLAGISYNEQFF
. | TRBJ2-2 | TRBD2 | TRBV4-1 | TGCGCCAGCAGCCAAGACCAGGGACTAGCGGGAGCGAACACCGGGGAGCTGTTTTTT | CASSQDQGLAGANTGELFF
. | TRBJ1-1 | TRBD1 | TRBV19 | TGTGCCAGTAGTATCAACAGGGGGGGTACTGAAGCTTTCTTT | CASSINRGGTEAFF
. | TRBJ2-2 | TRBD1 | TRBV3-1/TRBV3-2 | TGTGCCAGCAGCCAAGCCGGGACAGGGCAAACCGGGGAGCTGTTTTTT | CASSQAGTGQTGELFF
. | TRBJ2-5 | TRBD2 | TRBV6-1 | TGTGCCAGCAGTGAAGCGTTTGTCTCTAGCGGGGGGGCCCGAGAGACCCAGTACTTC | CASSEAFVSSGGARETQYF
. | TRBJ1-1 | TRBD1 | TRBV19 | TGTGCCAGTAGTAGGGGACAGATTGAAGCTTTCTTT | CASSRGQIEAFF
. | TRBJ2-2 | TRBD1 | TRBV7-8 | TGTGCCAGCAGCCACGGGACAGGGGGCGGGGAGCTGTTTTTT | CASSHGTGGGELFF
. | TRBJ1-4 | . | TRBV5-7 | TGTGCCAGCAGGGTTGAGGGGTTTACAACTAATGAAAAACTGTTTTTT | CASRVEGFTTNEKLFF
. | TRBJ2-3 | . | TRBV3-1/TRBV3-2 | TGTGCCAGCAGCCAAGATAGCTACACAGATACGCAGTATTTT | CASSQDSYTDTQYF
. | TRBJ2-3 | . | TRBV28 | TGTGCCAGCAGTTTAGGAGGGGCCCTCACAGATACGCAGTATTTT | CASSLGGALTDTQYF
. | TRBJ2-1 | TRBD1 | TRBV18 | TGTGCCAGCTCACTCGGACAGGGTGGGGTCAATGAGCAGTTCTTC | CASSLGQGGVNEQFF
few | TRBJ2-7 | TRBD2 | TRBV7-3 | TGTGCCAGCAGCCTAGAGGGAGCGGGAATCTACGAGCAGTACTTC | CASSLEGAGIYEQYF
. | TRBJ2-2 | . | TRBV5-4 | TGTGCCAGCAACCCGTGGGGGCGACACCCCTTCCTGAACACCGGGGAGCTGTTTTTT | CASNPWGRHPFLNTGELFF
. | TRBJ2-1 | . | TRBV15 | TGTGCCACCAGCAGAGGGGGGAGCTCCTACAATGAGCAGTTCTTC | CATSRGGSSYNEQFF
. | TRBJ2-2 | TRBD2 | TRBV4-3 | TGCGCCAGCAGCTCTAGGACTAGCGGGAACACCGGGGAGCTGTTTTTT | CASSSRTSGNTGELFF
. | TRBJ1-6 | TRBD1 | TRBV5-4 | TGTGCCAGCAGCCCATCCGGGACAGGGGCCTCACCCCTCCACTTT | CASSPSGTGASPLHF
. | TRBJ1-6 | TRBD1 | TRBV6-5 | TGTGCCAGCAGATACGGGACAGCCTATAATTCACCCCTCCACTTT | CASRYGTAYNSPLHF
. | TRBJ2-3 | TRBD2 | TRBV27 | TGTGCCAGCAGTTTAACTAGCGGGGTTGAAGATACGCAGTATTTT | CASSLTSGVEDTQYF
. | TRBJ2-2 | . | TRBV18 | TGTGCCAGCTCACCCGGACCGAGAACGAACACCGGGGAGCTGTTTTTT | CASSPGPRTNTGELFF
. | TRBJ1-5 | TRBD1 | TRBV6-2/TRBV6-3 | TGTGCCAGCAGCAAAGGGACAGGGAACAATCAGCCCCAGCATTTT | CASSKGTGNNQPQHF
. | TRBJ2-5 | . | TRBV3-1/TRBV3-2 | TGTGCCAGCAGCCAAGAAAGAGAGACCCAGTACTTC | CASSQERETQYF
. | TRBJ2-7 | . | TRBV6-6 | TGTGCCAGCAGTTACTCGTGGGTCGAGCAGTACTTC | CASSYSWVEQYF
. | TRBJ1-1 | TRBD1 | TRBV30 | TGTGCCTGGAATCCGACAGGGATGGGCACTGAAGCTTTCTTT | CAWNPTGMGTEAFF
few | TRBJ2-7 | TRBD1 | TRBV19 | TGTGCCAGTAGTCTCCTACAGGGGAAAGGCTACGAGCAGTACTTC | CASSLLQGKGYEQYF
. | TRBJ2-5 | . | TRBV6-2/TRBV6-3 | TGTGCCAGCAGCCTAAAGCCGGAGACCCAGTACTTC | CASSLKPETQYF
. | TRBJ2-3 | TRBD2 | TRBV11-2 | TGTGCCAGCAGCCAAGGGGCGGGGAGGGGAGATACGCAGTATTTT | CASSQGAGRGDTQYF
. | TRBJ1-2 | . | TRBV4-3 | TGCGCCAGCAGCCAAAGCAGGGCGTGGGAAAGAGGCTACACCTTC | CASSQSRAWERGYTF
. | TRBJ2-2 | . | TRBV7-9 | TGTGCCAGCAGCTTAGCGTCCGGGACACCTAACACCGGGGAGCTGTTTTTT | CASSLASGTPNTGELFF
. | TRBJ1-5 | TRBD1 | TRBV27 | TGTGCCAGCAGTACAGGGACAGGGGGCAATCAGCCCCAGCATTTT | CASSTGTGGNQPQHF
once | TRBJ1-3 | . | TRBV4-3 | TGCGCCAGCAGCCAAGTCTGGGCAGACACCATATATTTT | CASSQVWADTIYF
. | TRBJ2-1 | TRBD2 | TRBV7-2 | TGTGCCAGCAGGACTAGCGGTACAAACTCATACAATGAGCAGTTCTTC | CASRTSGTNSYNEQFF
. | TRBJ1-2 | . | TRBV19 | TGTGCCAGTAGTATAGTCGCAGGGTTGGTTGACGGCTACACCTTC | CASSIVAGLVDGYTF
. | TRBJ2-5 | . | TRBV7-8 | TGTGCCAGCAGCCTTGGGACAGGCGGGGGGTTGAAGACCCAGTACTTC | CASSLGTGGGLKTQYF
. | TRBJ2-1 | . | TRBV28 | TGTGCCAGCAGCTCCGGGACTCCCTACAATGAGCAGTTCTTC | CASSSGTPYNEQFF
. | TRBJ1-1 | . | TRBV5-1 | TGCGCCAGCAGCTTGGCAACGGGGGCGTATCGCACTGAAGCTTTCTTT | CASSLATGAYRTEAFF
. | TRBJ1-3 | TRBD1 | TRBV7-2 | TGTGCCAGCAGCTTAGTTCAGGGGGCGCGGAGAGACACCATATATTTT | CASSLVQGARRDTIYF
. | TRBJ2-1 | TRBD1 | TRBV19 | TGTGCCAGTAGTAGACAGGGGAATCACTACAATGAGCAGTTCTTC | CASSRQGNHYNEQFF
. | TRBJ1-6 | TRBD1 | TRBV30 | TGTGCCTGGGGTGGGACAGGGCTAAGCTCCTATAATTCACCCCTCCACTTT | CAWGGTGLSSYNSPLHF
once | TRBJ1-1 | . | TRBV12-3/TRBV12-4 | TGTGCCAGCAGCAAGACAGCGAACACTGAAGCTTTCTTT | CASSKTANTEAFF
once | TRBJ2-1 | TRBD2 | TRBV28 | TGTGCCAGCAGTGATAGCGGGAGGGCCCACAATGAGCAGTTCTTC | CASSDSGRAHNEQFF
. | TRBJ2-7 | TRBD2 | TRBV6-1 | TGTGCCAGCAGTGATGGGACTAGCGGGAACTACGAGCAGTACTTC | CASSDGTSGNYEQYF
. | TRBJ2-1 | . | TRBV27 | TGTGCCAGCATGGAGGCCCGGGTGCTCGGTGAGCAGTTCTTC | CASMEARVLGEQFF
. | TRBJ2-3 | TRBD2 | TRBV19 | TGTGCCAGTACCACGACTAGCGGGAGGCCAGATACGCAGTATTTT | CASTTTSGRPDTQYF